The clone carrying this T cell receptor (beta chain) was detected once. Profiling relied on immunoSEQ multiplex PCR, and the TCRdb table lists in-frame clones only, not all of them. In the table there are roughly 100,000 clones, more than 75% of which are singletons. The data are from a study of blood T cell repertoires in COVID-19. Study-wide background: Sample material is recorded as cDNA or gDNA derived from T cells, B-cell-depleted T cells, or PBMCs.

Germline V gene data show CDR1 as SGHDT and CDR2 as YYEEEE. Trimming pared 3 bases from V and 2 bases from J, leaving 12 bases between. This CDR3 is 15 amino acids long. V gene TRBV5-6 combines with J gene TRBJ1-3; D possibly corresponds to TRBD1 (6 bases). This receptor was taken from a human donor in a cohort sampled during active COVID-19. The specimen was peripheral blood. The CDR3 region has the DNA TGTGCCAGCAGCTCTCAGGGGTTAGCTGGAAACACCATATATTTT. The encoded protein is CASSSQGLAGNTIYF. Combining the CDR3 with reference TRBV5-6 and TRBJ1-3 gives the whole variable domain DAGVTQSPTHLIKTRGQQVTLRCSPKSGHDTVSWYQQALGQGPQFIFQYYEEEERQRGNFPDRFSGHQFPNYSSELNVNALLLGDSALYLCASSSQGLAGNTIYFGEGSWLTVV.